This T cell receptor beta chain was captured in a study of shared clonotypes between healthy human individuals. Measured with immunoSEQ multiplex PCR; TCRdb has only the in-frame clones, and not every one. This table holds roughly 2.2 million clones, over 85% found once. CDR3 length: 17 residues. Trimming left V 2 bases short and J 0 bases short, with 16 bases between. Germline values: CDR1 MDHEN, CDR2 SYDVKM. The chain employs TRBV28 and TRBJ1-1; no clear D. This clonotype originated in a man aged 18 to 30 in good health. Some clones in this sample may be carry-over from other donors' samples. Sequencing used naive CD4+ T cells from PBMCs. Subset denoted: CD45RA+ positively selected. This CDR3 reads CASSLIKKKLLNTEAFF. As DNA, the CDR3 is TGTGCCAGCAGTTTAATCAAAAAGAAGCTTTTGAACACTGAAGCTTTCTTT.